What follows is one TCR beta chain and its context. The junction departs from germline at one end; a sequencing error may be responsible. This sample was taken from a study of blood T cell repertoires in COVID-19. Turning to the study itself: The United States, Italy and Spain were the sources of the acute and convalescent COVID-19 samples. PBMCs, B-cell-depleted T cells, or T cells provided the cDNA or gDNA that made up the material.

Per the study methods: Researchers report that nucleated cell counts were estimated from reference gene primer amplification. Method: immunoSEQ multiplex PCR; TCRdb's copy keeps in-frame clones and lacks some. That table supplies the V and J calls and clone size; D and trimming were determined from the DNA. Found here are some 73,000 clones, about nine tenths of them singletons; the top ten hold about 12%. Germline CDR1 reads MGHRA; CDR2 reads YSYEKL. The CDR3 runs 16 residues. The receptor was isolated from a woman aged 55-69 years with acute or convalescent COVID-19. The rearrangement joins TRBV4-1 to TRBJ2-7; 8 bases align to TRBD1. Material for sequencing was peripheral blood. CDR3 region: CASSKERTGYLYEQYF. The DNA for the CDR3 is TGCGCCAGCAGCAAAGAAAGGACAGGGTACCTCTACGAGCAGTACTTC.